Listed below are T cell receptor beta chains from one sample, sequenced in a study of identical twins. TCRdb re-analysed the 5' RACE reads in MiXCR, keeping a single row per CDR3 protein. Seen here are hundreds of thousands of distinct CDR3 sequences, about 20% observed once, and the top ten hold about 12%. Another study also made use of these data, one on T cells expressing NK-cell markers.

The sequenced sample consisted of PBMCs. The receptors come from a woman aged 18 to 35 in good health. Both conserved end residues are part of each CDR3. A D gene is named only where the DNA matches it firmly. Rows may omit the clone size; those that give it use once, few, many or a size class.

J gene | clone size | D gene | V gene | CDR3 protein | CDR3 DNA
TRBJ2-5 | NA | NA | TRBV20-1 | CSATGEGGETQYF | TGCAGTGCTACCGGGGAGGGGGGCGAGACCCAGTACTTC
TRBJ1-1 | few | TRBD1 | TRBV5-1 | CASSHTGGSYTEAFF | TGCGCCAGCAGCCACACAGGGGGAAGCTACACTGAAGCTTTCTTT
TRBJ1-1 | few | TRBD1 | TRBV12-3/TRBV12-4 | CASSLDRGENTEAFF | TGTGCCAGCAGTCTCGACAGGGGCGAAAACACTGAAGCTTTCTTT
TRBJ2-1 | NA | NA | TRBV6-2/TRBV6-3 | CASIEGGEQFF | TGTGCCAGCATTGAGGGGGGCGAGCAGTTCTTC
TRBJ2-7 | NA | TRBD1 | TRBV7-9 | CASKGQTDSYEQYF | TGTGCCAGCAAGGGACAGACTGACTCCTACGAGCAGTACTTC
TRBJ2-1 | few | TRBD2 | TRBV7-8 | CASTLRLAPANEQFF | TGTGCCAGCACTTTGAGACTAGCGCCAGCCAATGAGCAGTTCTTC
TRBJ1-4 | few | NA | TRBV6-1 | CASSEAPTRAYHEKLFF | TGTGCCAGCAGTGAAGCGCCAACAAGAGCCTACCATGAAAAACTGTTTTTT
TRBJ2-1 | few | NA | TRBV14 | CASSHWNNEQFF | TGTGCCAGCAGTCATTGGAACAATGAGCAGTTCTTC
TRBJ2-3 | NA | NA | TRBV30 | CAHNGEYTDTQYF | TGTGCCCATAACGGCGAATACACAGATACGCAGTATTTT
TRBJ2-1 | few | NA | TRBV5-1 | CASSLVRSSYNEQFF | TGCGCCAGCAGCTTGGTTAGGAGCTCCTACAATGAGCAGTTCTTC
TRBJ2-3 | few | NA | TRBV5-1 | CASSPMTSADTQYF | TGCGCCAGCAGCCCAATGACTAGTGCAGATACGCAGTATTTT
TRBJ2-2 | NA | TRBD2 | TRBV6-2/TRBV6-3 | CASSHRAGGPDTGELFF | TGTGCCAGCTCCCACCGGGCGGGAGGGCCGGACACCGGGGAGCTGTTTTTT
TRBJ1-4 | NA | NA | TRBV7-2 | CASSSPGSRAGKLFF | TGTGCCAGCAGCTCACCGGGGAGCAGGGCAGGAAAACTGTTTTTT
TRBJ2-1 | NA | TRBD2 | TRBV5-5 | CASSLITSVYNEQFF | TGTGCCAGCAGCTTGATAACTAGCGTCTACAATGAGCAGTTCTTC
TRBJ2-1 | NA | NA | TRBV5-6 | CASSGGTAPRFF | TGTGCCAGCAGCGGCGGGACCGCCCCCCGGTTCTTC
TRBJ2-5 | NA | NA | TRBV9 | CASSRNLPGTETQYF | TGTGCCAGCAGCCGCAACTTGCCGGGGACGGAGACCCAGTACTTC
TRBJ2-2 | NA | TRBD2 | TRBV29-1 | CSVARLAGGINTGELFF | TGCAGCGTTGCCCGGCTAGCGGGGGGGATTAACACCGGGGAGCTGTTTTTT
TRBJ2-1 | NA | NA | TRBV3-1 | CASSQGGGLYNEQFF | TGTGCCAGCAGCCAGGGCGGGGGCCTCTACAATGAGCAGTTCTTC
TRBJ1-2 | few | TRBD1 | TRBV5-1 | CASSWEPGQSYGYTF | TGCGCCAGCAGCTGGGAACCGGGACAGTCCTATGGCTACACCTTC
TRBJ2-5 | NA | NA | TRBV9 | CASSVGEATGETQYF | TGTGCCAGCAGCGTAGGGGAAGCGACCGGGGAGACCCAGTACTTC
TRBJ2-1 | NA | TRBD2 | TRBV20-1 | CSAGTIRLAEGNEQFF | TGCAGTGCTGGTACCATTCGACTAGCGGAGGGGAATGAGCAGTTCTTC
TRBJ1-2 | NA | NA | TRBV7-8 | CASSFDLAGRTGYTF | TGTGCCAGCAGCTTTGATTTGGCAGGGAGGACTGGCTACACCTTC
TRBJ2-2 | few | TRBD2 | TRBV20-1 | CSAGAGGAPRELFF | TGCAGTGCTGGGGCGGGAGGGGCCCCCAGGGAGCTGTTTTTT
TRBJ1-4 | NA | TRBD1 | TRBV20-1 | CSAKGQGTEKLFF | TGCAGTGCTAAAGGACAGGGAACTGAAAAACTGTTTTTT
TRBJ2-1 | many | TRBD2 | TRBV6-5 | CASRPTRLAGMDEQFF | TGTGCCAGCAGACCCACCCGACTAGCGGGAATGGATGAGCAGTTCTTC